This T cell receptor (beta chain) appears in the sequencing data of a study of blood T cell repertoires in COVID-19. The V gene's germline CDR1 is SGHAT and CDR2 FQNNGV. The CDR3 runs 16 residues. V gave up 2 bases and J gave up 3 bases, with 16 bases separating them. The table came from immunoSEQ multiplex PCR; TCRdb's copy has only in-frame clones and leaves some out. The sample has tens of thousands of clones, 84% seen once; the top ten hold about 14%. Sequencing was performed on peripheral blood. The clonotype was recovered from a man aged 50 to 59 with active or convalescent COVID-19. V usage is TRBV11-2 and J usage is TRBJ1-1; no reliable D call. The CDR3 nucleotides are TGTGCCAGCAGCTTATTTCGGACCGGGATGGACACTGAAGCTTTCTTT. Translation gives CASSLFRTGMDTEAFF.